This entry lists 22 T cell receptor beta chains sequenced from one sample in a study of metastatic and nonmetastatic thyroid tumors (dated by TCRdb to 2018 to 2020). The library was built by means of PCR. These reads were obtained on an Illumina HiSeq 4000. TCRdb reprocessed the public reads (quality trimming at Q25 with fastp, clone calling with MiXCR) and kept in-frame beta chains. This sample has 19,000 or so clones in its table, and under 30% of those were observed once. 11% to 15% of the sample is in the top ten clones. No treatment had been received by any patient before thyroid surgery. What was sequenced was tumor tissue. These receptors were taken from a male donor with papillary thyroid cancer or a benign thyroid nodule (not recorded which). Some clones in this sample may be carry-over from other donors' samples.

By sample share, this clone is medium-sized (0.01 to 0.1%). This chain joins TRBV27 and TRBJ1-3; D unresolved. The CDR3 runs 16 residues. V was pared by 5 bases and J by 0 bases, with 14 bases between. Germline CDR1 reads MNHEY; CDR2 reads SMNVEV (reference sequence). The DNA for the CDR3 is TGTGCCAGCAGTCCTGAGTCAATTAACTCTGGAAACACCATATATTTT. Translated: CASSPESINSGNTIYF.

This clone qualifies as medium-sized. The rearrangement links TRBV6-1 to TRBJ1-6; no firm D call. The V gene's germline CDR1 is MNHNS and CDR2 SASEGT. This CDR3 spans 13 amino acids. V lost 10 bases to trimming and J lost 6 bases, with 13 bases between them. The CDR3 spells CATVTAFNSPLHF. The CDR3, as DNA: TGTGCCACCGTAACAGCGTTTAATTCACCCCTCCACTTT.

DNA of the CDR3: TGTGCCAGCAGTTACTCAGGGGACGTCTATGGCTACACCTTC. Its protein product is CASSYSGDVYGYTF. The gene calls are TRBV6-5 and TRBJ1-2; a weak D match, TRBD1 (5 bases). Trimming left V 0 bases short and J 4 bases short, with 9 bases between. The CDR3 spans 14 residues. CDR1 is MNHEY and CDR2 is SVGAGI in the germline V gene.

This clone was seen only a few times. The genes are TRBV28 and TRBJ2-3; 7 nucleotides agree with TRBD1. Germline V gene data show CDR1 as MDHEN and CDR2 as SYDVKM. CDR3 length: 15 residues. J lost 3 bases, V lost 2 bases, and 5 bases had no gene match. This CDR3 is CASSLAAGGTDTQYF. The CDR3 DNA reads as TGTGCCAGCAGTTTAGCGGCAGGGGGTACAGATACGCAGTATTTT.

This clone was counted many times. The V and J genes are TRBV9 and TRBJ1-2, with D possibly being TRBD1 (6 bases). V was clipped by 3 bases and J by 4 bases, with 22 bases between them. The length of the CDR3 is 17 residues. Germline values: CDR1 SGDLS, CDR2 YYNGEE. The CDR3 loop is CASSGLGGALPRYGYTF. The DNA for the CDR3 is TGTGCCAGCAGCGGCCTGGGGGGGGCTCTCCCCCGCTATGGCTACACCTTC. Based on the CDR3 plus reference TRBV9 and TRBJ1-2, the full variable domain is DSGVTQTPKHLITATGQRVTLRCSPRSGDLSVYWYQQSLDQGLQFLIQYYNGEERAKGNILERFSAQQFPDLHSELNLSSLELGDSALYFCASSGLGGALPRYGYTFGSGTRLTVV.

The chain carries TRBV5-5 and TRBJ2-2; D call uncertain. With 0 bases removed from V and 0 bases from J, the gap between germline ends came to 3 bases. CDR1 and CDR2 (germline): SGHKS, YYEKEE (reference sequence). The CDR3 contains 14 residues. The CDR3 DNA reads TGTGCCAGCAGCTTGGGACCGAACACCGGGGAGCTGTTTTTT. It specifies CASSLGPNTGELFF.

This clone was counted at least ten times. CDR3 region: CASSIVAGEYNEQFF. CDR3 coding DNA: TGTGCCAGTAGTATTGTAGCGGGAGAGTACAATGAGCAGTTCTTC. The V gene is TRBV19, the J gene TRBJ2-1, with 9 bases aligning to TRBD2. The CDR3 loop spans 15 amino acids. V lost 3 bases to trimming and J lost 4 bases; unmatched junction nucleotides: 4. Germline-derived CDR1 and CDR2 are LNHDA and SQIVND (reference sequence).

This clone has a handful of counts. The chain couples TRBV30 to TRBJ1-2; D remains unclear. Trimming removed 2 bases from V and 4 bases from J, with 8 bases in between. The CDR3 runs 12 residues. The germline V gene encodes CDR1 GTSNPN and CDR2 SVGIG (reference sequence). CDR3 DNA sequence: TGTGCCTGGAGTCCTCCGACCTATGGCTACACCTTC. It specifies CAWSPPTYGYTF.

This clone was found a few times. DNA of the CDR3: TGTGCCAGCAGCTCCGGGACGACTCAATCCTACGAGCAGTACTTC. As protein: CASSSGTTQSYEQYF. The V and J genes are TRBV6-1 and TRBJ2-7; tentatively, D is TRBD1 or TRBD2 (5 bases each). Germline CDR1 is MNHNS and CDR2 is SASEGT. This CDR3 spans 15 amino acids. Trimming cost V 6 bases and J 1 base, with 16 bases left between them.

This clone was seen repeatedly, ten times or more. This chain uses TRBV6-1 with TRBJ2-5; D remains unclear. The V gene lost 4 bases and the J gene lost 2 bases, with 5 bases spanning the gap. Germline loops: CDR1 MNHNS, CDR2 SASEGT. CDR3 length equals 12 residues. The CDR3 here is CASSASQETQYF. The CDR3, as DNA: TGTGCCAGCAGTGCTAGTCAAGAGACCCAGTACTTC.

This clone has a handful of counts. The chain employs TRBV11-2 and TRBJ2-7, with D possibly matching TRBD2 (6 bases). The V gene lost 2 bases and the J gene lost 0 bases, with 14 bases spanning the gap. CDR1 is SGHAT and CDR2 is FQNNGV in the germline V gene. This CDR3 has 16 amino acids. The CDR3 region is CASSLSTAGFSYEQYF. CDR3 nucleotides: TGTGCCAGCAGCTTAAGCACGGCGGGGTTCTCCTACGAGCAGTACTTC.

The chain has TRBV28 and TRBJ1-2; D unresolved. Germline lookup yields CDR1 MDHEN and CDR2 SYDVKM. This CDR3 comprises 11 residues. Trimming removed 2 bases from V and 2 bases from J, with 0 bases in between. CDR3 sequence: CASSLNYGYTF. DNA for the CDR3: TGTGCCAGCAGTTTAAACTATGGCTACACCTTC.

This clone was counted only a few times. V and J are TRBV24-1 and TRBJ2-7, with 10 positions matching TRBD2. Germline trimming cut 4 bases from V and 3 bases from J; bases unmatched to any gene: 5. Per germline, CDR1 KGHDR and CDR2 SFDVKD. CDR3 length: 15 residues. CDR3 nucleotide sequence: TGTGCCACCAGTGACACCGGGACTAGCGTCTACGAGCAGTACTTC. This codes for CATSDTGTSVYEQYF.

This clone was detected ten times or more. The chain links TRBV28 to TRBJ1-4; D ambiguous. The CDR3 totals 15 residues. Trimming took off 8 bases at V and 0 bases at J, with 13 bases between the two ends. Germline CDR1 MDHEN, CDR2 SYDVKM. CDR3 in amino acids: CASGSLGATNEKLFF. In nucleotides, the CDR3 is TGTGCCAGCGGGTCGCTTGGGGCAACTAATGAAAAACTGTTTTTT.

This clone was detected a few times. The rearrangement links TRBV6-1 to TRBJ2-7, with 8 bases that match TRBD2. The junction had 12 bases not matched to a gene; V was cut back by 6 bases and J by 5 bases. Germline CDR1 is MNHNS and CDR2 is SASEGT. The CDR3 consists of 15 residues. As DNA, the CDR3 is TGTGCCAGCAGCAACGGGGGGGAGGGCCGCGACGAGCAGTACTTC. It is translated as CASSNGGEGRDEQYF.

Judged by abundance, this clone is medium-sized. This chain links TRBV11-2 with TRBJ1-5, with a possible D match to TRBD1 (5 bases). CDR3 length: 14 residues. Trimming stripped 1 base from V and 3 bases from J, with 7 bases between. Per germline, CDR1 SGHAT and CDR2 FQNNGV. The CDR3 here is CASSLGQFNQPQHF. The CDR3 bases are TGTGCCAGCAGCTTAGGACAGTTCAATCAGCCCCAGCATTTT.

The rearrangement links TRBV20-1 to TRBJ1-2, with D possibly TRBD1 on 6 matching bases. V was clipped by 2 bases and J by 7 bases, with 23 bases between them. The CDR3 consists of 16 residues. Germline V lookup: CDR1 DFQATT, CDR2 SNEGSKA (reference sequence). In nucleotides, the CDR3 is TGCAGTGCTAGACCCTCGGGACATCAAGGCTACGGTGGCTACACCTTC. Protein sequence: CSARPSGHQGYGGYTF.

This sequence joins TRBV20-1 and TRBJ1-2, with unresolved D. V lost 6 bases, J lost 2 bases, and 16 bases lay in between. Germline assignment: CDR1 DFQATT and CDR2 SNEGSKA (reference sequence). This CDR3 has 14 residues. The CDR3 coding sequence is TGCAGTGCCACAAACCCACGGGCGAACTATGGCTACACCTTC. Amino acid sequence: CSATNPRANYGYTF.

V is TRBV6-2 or TRBV6-3 and J is TRBJ2-7; 7 bases align to TRBD1. Unmatched junction bases numbered 11, after V lost 4 bases and J lost 5 bases. The CDR3 is 15 amino acids. CDR1 and CDR2 from the germline V gene are MNHEY and SVGEGT. The CDR3 sequence: CASSSREGGANEQYF. The CDR3 region has the DNA TGTGCCAGCAGTTCCCGAGAAGGGGGCGCGAACGAGCAGTACTTC.

This clone was counted only a few times. One junction end disagrees with the germline gene, perhaps due to a read error. V is TRBV12-3 or TRBV12-4 and J is TRBJ2-7; 10 bases match TRBD2. The CDR3 spans 13 residues. Here the CDR3 DNA reads TGTGCCAACAGTGGACTAGCGGCCCACGAGCAGTACTTC. This sequence encodes CANSGLAAHEQYF.

The chain is built from TRBV18 and TRBJ1-3; D is ambiguous. Per germline, CDR1 KGHSH and CDR2 LQKENI. The CDR3 is 14 residues long. Trimming pared 0 bases from V and 4 bases from J, leaving 7 bases between. The CDR3 DNA reads as TGTGCCAGCTCACCACCGAACCGGGGAAACACCATATATTTT. Amino acid sequence: CASSPPNRGNTIYF.

The chain carries TRBV7-3 and TRBJ1-6; TRBD1 is a possible D gene (5 bases). Trimming took off 5 bases at V and 7 bases at J, with 9 bases between the two ends. CDR1 is SGHTA and CDR2 is FQGTGA in the germline V gene. This CDR3 region has 13 residues. CDR3 protein: CASSPGVNSPLHF. CDR3 coding DNA: TGTGCCAGCAGCCCGGGGGTAAATTCACCCCTCCACTTT. The variable domain in full, with the rest retrieved from reference TRBV7-3 and TRBJ1-6, is GAGVSQTPSNKVTEKGKYVELRCDPISGHTALYWYRQSLGQGPEFLIYFQGTGAADDSGLPNDRFFAVRPEGSVSTLKIQRTERGDSAVYLCASSPGVNSPLHFGNGTRLTVT.